This TCR beta chain was recovered during a study of T cell responses to AZD1222 COVID-19 vaccine. Study-wide context: Second doses were pooled across both intervals (about 4 or about 12 weeks). Regarding the study as a whole: In all cases, repertoires were sampled only after the peak T cell response. Spike-wide coverage was observed for vaccine-associated CD4 TCRs, with dominant responses at 160-218 and 743-854.

On this clone: Antigen: not known.

The protocol was immunoSEQ multiplex PCR, while the TCRdb copy is restricted to in-frame clones and leaves out a portion. In the table there are around 130,000 clones, roughly 84% of which are singletons. The specimen comprised peripheral blood, sampled on day 0 of AZD1222 vaccination. The clonotype originates from an adult in good health.

CDR3 nucleotide sequence: TGTGCCAGCTCACCGAAAACACTAGCGGGAGTCGGCACAGATACGCAGTATTTT. Translated, it gives CASSPKTLAGVGTDTQYF. The chain recombines TRBV18 with TRBJ2-3, with 11 nucleotides matching TRBD2. Germline trimming cut 3 bases from V and 1 base from J; bases unmatched to any gene: 9. This CDR3 spans 18 amino acids. Looked up from germline, CDR1 is KGHSH and CDR2 is LQKENI.